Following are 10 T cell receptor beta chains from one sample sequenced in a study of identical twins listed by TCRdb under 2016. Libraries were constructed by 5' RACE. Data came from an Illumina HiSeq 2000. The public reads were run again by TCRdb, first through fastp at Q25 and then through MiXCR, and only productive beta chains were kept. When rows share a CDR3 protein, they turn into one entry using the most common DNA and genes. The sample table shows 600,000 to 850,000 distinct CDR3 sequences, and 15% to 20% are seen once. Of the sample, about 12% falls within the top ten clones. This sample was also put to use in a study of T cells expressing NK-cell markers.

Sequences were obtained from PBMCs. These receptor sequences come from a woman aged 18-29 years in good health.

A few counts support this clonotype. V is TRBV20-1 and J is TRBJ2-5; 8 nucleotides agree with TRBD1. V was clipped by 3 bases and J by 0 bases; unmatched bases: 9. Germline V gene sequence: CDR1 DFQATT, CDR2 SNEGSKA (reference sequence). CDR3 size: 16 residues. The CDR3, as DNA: TGCAGTGCTAGGAGACAGGGGAAGGGGCACCAAGAGACCCAGTACTTC. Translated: CSARRQGKGHQETQYF.

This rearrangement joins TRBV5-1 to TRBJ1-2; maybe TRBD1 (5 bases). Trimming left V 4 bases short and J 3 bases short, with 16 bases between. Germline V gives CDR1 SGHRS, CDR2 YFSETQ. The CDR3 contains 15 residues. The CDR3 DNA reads TGCGCCAGCAGCCTCGGAAGTGGGGCCTACTATGGCTACACCTTC. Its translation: CASSLGSGAYYGYTF.

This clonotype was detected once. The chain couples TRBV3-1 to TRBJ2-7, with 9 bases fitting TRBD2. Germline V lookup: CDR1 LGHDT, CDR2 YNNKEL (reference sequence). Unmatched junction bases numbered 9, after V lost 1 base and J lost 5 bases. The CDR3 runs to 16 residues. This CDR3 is CASSQVGGSGGDEQYF. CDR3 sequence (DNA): TGTGCCAGCAGCCAAGTAGGGGGTAGCGGGGGTGACGAGCAGTACTTC.

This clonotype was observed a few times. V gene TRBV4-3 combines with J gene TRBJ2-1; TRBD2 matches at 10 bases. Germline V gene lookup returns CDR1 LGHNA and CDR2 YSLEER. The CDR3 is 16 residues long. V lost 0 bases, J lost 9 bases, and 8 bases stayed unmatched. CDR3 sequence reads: CASSQDNPSGSVEQFF. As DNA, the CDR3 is TGCGCCAGCAGCCAAGATAATCCTAGCGGGAGCGTTGAGCAGTTCTTC.

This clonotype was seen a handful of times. CDR3 loop: CSARFPDWLFEKLFF. The CDR3 bases are TGCAGTGCTAGATTTCCGGACTGGCTCTTTGAAAAACTGTTTTTT. The chain carries TRBV20-1 and TRBJ1-4; D is ambiguous. The germline gives CDR1 DFQATT, CDR2 SNEGSKA (reference sequence). The CDR3 has 15 amino acids. Trimming removed 2 bases at V and 7 bases at J, with 17 bases between.

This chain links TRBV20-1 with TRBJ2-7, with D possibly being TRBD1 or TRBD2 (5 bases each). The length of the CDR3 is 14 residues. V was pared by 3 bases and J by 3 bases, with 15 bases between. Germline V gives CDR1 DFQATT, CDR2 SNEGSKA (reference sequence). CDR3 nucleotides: TGCAGTGCTAGGGGACCGGTCGCGGGCTACGAGCAGTACTTC. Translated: CSARGPVAGYEQYF.

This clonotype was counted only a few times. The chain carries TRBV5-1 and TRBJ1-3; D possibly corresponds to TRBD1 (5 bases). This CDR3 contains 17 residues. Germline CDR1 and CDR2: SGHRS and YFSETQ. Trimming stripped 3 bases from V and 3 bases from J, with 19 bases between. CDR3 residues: CASSSPSTAKVGNTIYF. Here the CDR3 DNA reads TGCGCCAGCAGCTCCCCATCGACAGCAAAAGTTGGAAACACCATATATTTT.

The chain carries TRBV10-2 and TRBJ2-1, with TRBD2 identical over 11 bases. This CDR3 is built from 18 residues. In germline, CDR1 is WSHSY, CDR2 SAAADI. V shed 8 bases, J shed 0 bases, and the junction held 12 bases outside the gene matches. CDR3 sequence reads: CASLGLSGGGPSYNEQFF. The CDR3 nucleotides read TGCGCCAGCCTCGGCCTTAGCGGGGGGGGCCCCTCCTACAATGAGCAGTTCTTC.

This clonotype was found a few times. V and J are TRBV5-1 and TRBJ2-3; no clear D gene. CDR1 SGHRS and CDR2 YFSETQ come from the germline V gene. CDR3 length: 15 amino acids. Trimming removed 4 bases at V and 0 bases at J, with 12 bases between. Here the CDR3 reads CASSVFWRSTDTQYF. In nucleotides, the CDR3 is TGCGCCAGCAGCGTCTTCTGGCGGAGCACAGATACGCAGTATTTT. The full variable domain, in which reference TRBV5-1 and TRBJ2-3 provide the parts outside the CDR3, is KAGVTQTPRYLIKTRGQQVTLSCSPISGHRSVSWYQQTPGQGLQFLFEYFSETQRNKGNFPGRFSGRQFSNSRSEMNVSTLELGDSALYLCASSVFWRSTDTQYFGPGTRLTVL.

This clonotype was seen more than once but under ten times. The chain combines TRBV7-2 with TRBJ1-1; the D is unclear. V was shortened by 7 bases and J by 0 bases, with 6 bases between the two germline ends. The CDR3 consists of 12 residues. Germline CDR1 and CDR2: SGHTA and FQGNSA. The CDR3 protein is CASTELNTEAFF. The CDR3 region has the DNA TGTGCCAGCACCGAGCTGAACACTGAAGCTTTCTTT.